These 8 T cell receptor beta chains share one sample of origin, sequenced in a study of T cells in Graves' hyperthyroidism and ophthalmopathy. Amplification of TCR beta CDR3 regions used RNA as the template. Initially, a first-round RT-PCR of the TCR CDR3 employed the HTBI primer set. TCRdb processed the multiplex PCR reads anew with MiXCR; each CDR3 protein has one entry. This sample has hundreds of thousands of distinct CDR3 sequences, with 14% found just once. Sequenced sample: blood. The receptor set was obtained from a woman in her late teens or twenties with Graves' hyperthyroidism.

This clonotype was recorded a few times. V is TRBV15 and J is TRBJ2-2, with TRBD1 matching 8 bases. The V and J ends lost 5 bases and 5 bases, in that order; junction bases with no gene match: 7. CDR3 length: 15 amino acids. Per the germline V gene, CDR1 is LNHNV and CDR2 is YYDKDF (reference sequence). The CDR3 is CATSRRQGLTGELFF. CDR3 nucleotide sequence: TGTGCCACCAGCCGACGACAGGGGCTGACCGGGGAGCTGTTTTTT.

This clonotype was seen repeatedly, ten times or more. The chain carries TRBV28 and TRBJ2-7, with 10 bases lining up with TRBD1. With 3 bases clipped from V and 3 bases from J, the junction kept 2 bases outside the gene matches. The CDR3 consists of 14 residues. Germline V gene data show CDR1 as MDHEN and CDR2 as SYDVKM. The CDR3, as DNA: TGTGCCAGCAGTTTCGGGACAGGGGTCTACGAGCAGTACTTC. Translating it yields CASSFGTGVYEQYF. Based on the CDR3 plus reference TRBV28 and TRBJ2-7, the full variable domain is DVKVTQSSRYLVKRTGEKVFLECVQDMDHENMFWYRQDPGLGLRLIYFSYDVKMKEKGDIPEGYSVSREKKERFSLILESASTNQTSMYLCASSFGTGVYEQYFGPGTRLTVT.

This CDR3 reads CASSIPGGLLAGVGELFF. Written as DNA, the CDR3 is TGTGCCAGTAGTATCCCAGGGGGGCTACTAGCGGGAGTCGGGGAGCTGTTTTTT. The chain carries TRBV19 and TRBJ2-2; 11 positions agree with TRBD2. CDR1 and CDR2 (germline): LNHDA, SQIVND (reference sequence). The CDR3 contains 18 residues. Trimming cost V 3 bases and J 7 bases; bases outside gene matches: 13.

This clonotype was recorded at least ten times. V is TRBV12-3 or TRBV12-4 and J is TRBJ1-2; 8 bases line up with TRBD1. This CDR3 region has 16 residues. After removal of 6 bases from V and 4 bases from J, the junction contained 13 bases not matched to a gene. The CDR3 DNA sequence: TGTGCCAGCAGCCACCGGGACAGGTTGCGGGTCTATGGCTACACCTTC. The encoded protein is CASSHRDRLRVYGYTF.

This clonotype was picked up a small number of times. This rearrangement joins TRBV9 to TRBJ2-1; TRBD2 matches 9 bases. Trimming removed 4 bases from V and 1 base from J; junction bases left unmatched: 9. The CDR3 contains 17 residues. Germline CDR1 SGDLS, CDR2 YYNGEE. CDR3 sequence (DNA): TGTGCCAGCAGCCCCCGCGGGAGCGGGAGGTCCTACAATGAGCAGTTCTTC. It encodes CASSPRGSGRSYNEQFF.

This clonotype was observed at least ten times. V is TRBV2 and J is TRBJ1-5, with D possibly matching TRBD1 (6 bases). The ends were cut back, 6 bases at V and 0 bases at J, with 9 bases in the middle. CDR3 length: 14 residues. Germline V gene sequence: CDR1 SNHLY, CDR2 FYNNEI. Written as DNA, the CDR3 is TGTGCCAGCAGCCAGGGGTTTAGCAATCAGCCCCAGCATTTT. It yields the protein CASSQGFSNQPQHF. Drawing the rest from reference TRBV2 and TRBJ1-5, the complete variable domain is EPEVTQTPSHQVTQMGQEVILRCVPISNHLYFYWYRQILGQKVEFLVSFYNNEISEKSEIFDDQFSVERPDGSNFTLKIRSTKLEDSAMYFCASSQGFSNQPQHFGDGTRLSIL.

The J gene is TRBJ2-2, the V gene TRBV7-3; D unclear. Trimming shortened V by 4 bases and J by 1 base, and 7 bases separated the two germline ends. There are 14 residues in the CDR3. Germline CDR1 and CDR2: SGHTA and FQGTGA. CDR3 amino acids: CASSYLGNTGELFF. The CDR3 DNA follows: TGTGCCAGCAGCTACCTCGGGAACACCGGGGAGCTGTTTTTT.

V and J are TRBV9 and TRBJ1-2; D may be TRBD1 (5 bases). V shed 4 bases and J shed 1 base, with 11 bases lying between them. Germline CDR1 is SGDLS and CDR2 is YYNGEE. The CDR3 spans 14 residues. CDR3 DNA: TGTGCCAGCAGCTTCAGGGAGGTTAACTATGGCTACACCTTC. It translates to CASSFREVNYGYTF.